This is a list of T cell receptor beta chains from one sample in a study of untreated major depressive disorder. The assay was immunoSEQ multiplex PCR, and TCRdb's table has in-frame clones only and misses some. Of about 19,000 clones detected, 92% appear once; the ten largest clones hold less than 0.75%. The specimen was CD4+ T cells from PBMCs. These receptors originate from a middle-aged woman with major depressive disorder. Both conserved end residues are part of each CDR3. The D gene is left open where the match is weak. Clone size is stated in some rows and not others, as once, few, many or a class when expanded.

cdr3_aa cdr3_nt d_call j_call clone_size cdr3_length v_call
CASSFTGKGNQPQHF TGTGCCAGCAGCTTTACAGGGAAGGGCAATCAGCCCCAGCATTTT - TRBJ1-5 - 15 TRBV5-5
CASSPTGGGYGYTF TGTGCCAGCTCACCAACAGGGGGAGGCTATGGCTACACCTTC TRBD1 TRBJ1-2 - 14 TRBV18
CASRTSGHVEQFF TGTGCCAGCCGGACTAGCGGGCATGTTGAGCAGTTCTTC TRBD2 TRBJ2-1 - 13 TRBV6-1
CASSLVLNQPQHF TGTGCCAGCAGCTTAGTTCTCAATCAGCCCCAGCATTTT - TRBJ1-5 - 13 TRBV7-8
CASSIRGNYGYTF TGTGCCAGTAGTATACGAGGGAACTATGGCTACACCTTC - TRBJ1-2 - 13 TRBV19
CAISESPRNNQPQHF TGTGCCATCAGTGAGTCCCCCAGAAACAATCAGCCCCAGCATTTT - TRBJ1-5 - 15 TRBV10-3
CASSLERADEQYF TGTGCCAGCAGCTTAGAGAGGGCTGACGAGCAGTACTTC - TRBJ2-7 - 13 TRBV11-3
CATRDIGTEAFF TGTGCCACTCGGGACATTGGAACTGAAGCTTTCTTT - TRBJ1-1 - 12 TRBV6-1
CASSLGQGTGNQPQHF TGTGCCAGCAGCTTAGGCCAGGGTACGGGCAATCAGCCCCAGCATTTT - TRBJ1-5 - 16 TRBV7-9
CASSSTTDRDGYTF TGTGCCAGCAGTTCCACCACGGACAGGGACGGCTACACCTTC TRBD1 TRBJ1-2 few 14 TRBV25-1
CAISEVAGASPGGELFF TGTGCCATCAGTGAGGTAGCGGGGGCCTCACCAGGAGGGGAGCTGTTTTTT TRBD2 TRBJ2-2 - 17 TRBV10-3
CASSIDRSESAEAFF TGTGCCAGCAGCATCGACAGGAGTGAGTCGGCTGAAGCTTTCTTT - TRBJ1-1 - 15 TRBV2
CAISGGNAGTEAFF TGTGCCATCAGTGGGGGGAACGCGGGGACTGAAGCTTTCTTT - TRBJ1-1 - 14 TRBV10-3
CASSVPPGQGDEQYF TGTGCCAGCAGTGTTCCGCCGGGACAGGGGGACGAGCAGTACTTC TRBD1 TRBJ2-7 - 15 TRBV6-6
CASSYKAGGPETQYF TGTGCCAGCAGTTACAAAGCGGGAGGGCCGGAGACCCAGTACTTC TRBD2 TRBJ2-5 - 15 TRBV6-5